The rows below give T cell receptor beta chains drawn from one sample of a study of T-cell memory formation after mild COVID-19. TCRdb re-derived calls from the 5' RACE reads in MiXCR, one entry per CDR3 protein. The table lists some 410,000 distinct CDR3 sequences, around a quarter of them singletons, with under 15% in the top ten. Sequences were obtained from PBMCs or a T cell subset sorted from them (not recorded which). These receptors were collected from an adult woman who had mild COVID-19 (a few samples of this study predate the infection). Cell type and time point are not known. Each CDR3 is given with its conserved first and last residue. A D gene is named only where the DNA matches it firmly. Rows give clone size only sometimes, using once, few, many, or a class for an expanded clone.

v_gene	abundance	j_gene	d_gene	CDR3aa	CDR3nt
TRBV5-1	.	TRBJ1-4	TRBD1	CASNPQGATNEKLFF	TGCGCCAGCAACCCACAGGGGGCAACTAATGAAAAACTGTTTTTT
TRBV6-2/TRBV6-3	.	TRBJ2-3	TRBD2	CASTRAGLLGTDTQYF	TGTGCCAGCACTCGTGCGGGACTACTAGGCACAGATACGCAGTATTTT
TRBV6-5	.	TRBJ2-3	.	CASSYGRGKDTQYF	TGTGCCAGCAGTTACGGTCGGGGCAAAGATACGCAGTATTTT
TRBV11-2	few	TRBJ1-1	.	CASSLDYESRAFF	TGTGCCAGCAGCTTAGATTATGAAAGTCGGGCTTTCTTT
TRBV7-6	few	TRBJ2-3	TRBD2	CASRPSLAGGPGGTDTQYF	TGTGCCAGCAGACCCTCGCTAGCGGGGGGGCCTGGGGGCACAGATACGCAGTATTTT
TRBV12-3/TRBV12-4	few	TRBJ1-1	.	CATLAEDTEAFF	TGTGCCACCCTCGCCGAAGACACTGAAGCTTTCTTT
TRBV18	.	TRBJ2-1	TRBD1	CASSPPAGGPHPGYNEQFF	TGTGCCAGCTCACCACCGGCAGGGGGACCCCACCCGGGGTACAATGAGCAGTTCTTC
TRBV14	few	TRBJ2-4	.	CASSQDPAKNIQYF	TGTGCCAGCAGCCAAGATCCTGCCAAAAACATTCAGTACTTC
TRBV5-1	.	TRBJ2-3	TRBD2	CASSYRLAGGQDTQYF	TGCGCCAGCAGTTACAGACTAGCGGGGGGGCAAGATACGCAGTATTTT
TRBV7-2	.	TRBJ2-1	.	CASSLLQANEQFF	TGTGCCAGCAGCCTCTTGCAAGCGAATGAGCAGTTCTTC
TRBV5-1	many	TRBJ2-2	.	CASSLATGNTGELFF	TGCGCCAGCAGCTTAGCTACAGGGAACACCGGGGAGCTGTTTTTT
TRBV12-3/TRBV12-4	few	TRBJ1-2	.	CASSFGGRTNYGYTF	TGTGCCAGCAGTTTCGGGGGAAGGACTAACTATGGCTACACCTTC
TRBV3-1	few	TRBJ1-1	TRBD1	CASSGQGGWTEAFF	TGTGCCAGCAGCGGACAGGGAGGATGGACTGAAGCTTTCTTT
TRBV5-1	.	TRBJ2-3	TRBD2	CASSLAGWSSGRSDTQYF	TGCGCCAGCAGCTTGGCCGGATGGTCTAGCGGGAGGTCAGATACGCAGTATTTT
TRBV5-4	many	TRBJ2-5	TRBD2	CASSSAGGLQETQYF	TGTGCCAGCAGCTCAGCGGGGGGACTCCAAGAGACCCAGTACTTC
TRBV20-1	few	TRBJ2-1	TRBD2	CSAPGLGGDEQFF	TGCAGTGCCCCGGGACTAGGAGGGGATGAGCAGTTCTTC
TRBV9	.	TRBJ2-4	TRBD2	CASSPTSGGSLVAKNIQYF	TGTGCCAGCAGCCCGACTAGCGGGGGGTCCCTCGTAGCCAAAAACATTCAGTACTTC
TRBV6-6	few	TRBJ1-1	.	CASSLRGPEAFF	TGTGCCAGCAGTCTCCGGGGGCCTGAAGCTTTCTTT
TRBV18	.	TRBJ1-5	.	CASSPGAYQPQHF	TGTGCCAGCTCACCAGGGGCATATCAGCCCCAGCATTTT
TRBV2	.	TRBJ2-5	.	CASSESWGEETQYF	TGTGCCAGCAGTGAAAGTTGGGGAGAGGAGACCCAGTACTTC
TRBV5-1	few	TRBJ2-3	.	CASSYSGSDTQYF	TGCGCCAGCAGCTACAGCGGTTCAGATACGCAGTATTTT
TRBV5-1	.	TRBJ2-7	.	CASKGENPYEQYF	TGCGCCAGCAAGGGAGAAAACCCCTACGAGCAGTACTTC
TRBV5-1	.	TRBJ2-7	.	CASSLVVGGTARYEQYF	TGCGCCAGCAGCCTGGTTGTAGGCGGGACAGCGCGCTACGAGCAGTACTTC
TRBV7-6	few	TRBJ2-5	.	CASSSIRGAALYQETQYF	TGTGCCAGCAGCTCCATCAGGGGGGCCGCCTTGTACCAAGAGACCCAGTACTTC
TRBV11-2	.	TRBJ2-5	TRBD2	CASSLADLGGWETQYF	TGTGCCAGCAGCTTAGCCGATCTGGGAGGGTGGGAGACCCAGTACTTC
TRBV12-3/TRBV12-4	many	TRBJ1-5	TRBD1	CASSPGGGNQPQHF	TGTGCCAGCAGCCCAGGGGGAGGCAATCAGCCCCAGCATTTT
TRBV30	.	TRBJ2-2	TRBD1	CAWGTGVSGELFF	TGTGCCTGGGGGACAGGAGTCTCCGGGGAGCTGTTTTTT
TRBV19	once	TRBJ2-2	TRBD1	CASLRVGTGTGELFF	TGTGCCAGTTTGCGGGTCGGGACAGGGACCGGGGAGCTGTTTTTT
TRBV7-9	few	TRBJ1-4	TRBD1	CASSIGTGPSQKSFF	TGTGCCAGCAGCATCGGGACAGGACCCTCCCAAAAGTCTTTTTTT
TRBV7-9	.	TRBJ2-5	.	CASSLDNQETQYF	TGTGCCAGCAGCTTAGACAACCAAGAGACCCAGTACTTC
TRBV7-9	few	TRBJ2-7	.	CASSSSVLFYEQYF	TGTGCCAGCAGCTCTTCGGTCCTCTTCTACGAGCAGTACTTC
TRBV20-1	few	TRBJ2-7	.	CSASSGDIYEQYF	TGCAGTGCTAGTTCCGGGGATATCTACGAGCAGTACTTC
TRBV14	.	TRBJ2-2	TRBD1	CASSQDPRQGTGELFF	TGTGCCAGCAGCCAAGACCCCCGACAGGGCACCGGGGAGCTGTTTTTT